This entry lists 18 T cell receptor beta chains sequenced from one sample in a study of cytomegalovirus exposure and HLA in healthy donors (dated 2017 in TCRdb). The library was built by means of the immunoSEQ multiplex PCR assay. For the multiplex PCR, a mixture combining 60 forward primers for TCR Vbeta segments and 13 reverse primers for TCR Jbeta segments was used. Entries here come from immuneACCESS through TCRdb and include only in-frame sequences with V and J called. Some clones fail to appear in such tables; in the studies checked, an unresolved V gene covers under half of the shortfall, and the cause of the remainder is unknown. The table for this sample lists roughly 200,000 clones; about 80% of them were counted only once. Together, the top ten hold approximately 3% of the sample. The source material was PBMCs. These TCRs come from a woman aged 25 to 39 in good health and CMV-seronegative.

The chain is built from TRBV4-1 and TRBJ1-4; D possibly corresponds to TRBD1 (5 bases). This CDR3 is 15 amino acids long. V dropped 0 bases and J dropped 8 bases, with 13 bases sitting between them. Germline values: CDR1 MGHRA, CDR2 YSYEKL. The CDR3 reads CASSQDAGQGEKLFF. CDR3 DNA: TGCGCCAGCAGCCAAGACGCAGGCCAGGGAGAAAAACTGTTTTTT.

The chain links TRBV18 to TRBJ2-7; 7 bases match TRBD2. The CDR3 spans 16 residues. The germline gives CDR1 KGHSH, CDR2 LQKENI. Germline trimming cut 3 bases from V and 0 bases from J; bases unmatched to any gene: 8. The CDR3 region has the DNA TGTGCCAGCTCACCTGTGGCGGGGGACTACTCCTACGAGCAGTACTTC. Encoded protein: CASSPVAGDYSYEQYF.

The V and J genes are TRBV10-2 and TRBJ1-4, with a weak D call TRBD1 (6 bases). In germline, CDR1 is WSHSY, CDR2 SAAADI. The CDR3 covers 15 residues. The germline V and J ends were trimmed by 3 bases and 6 bases, with 14 bases remaining between them. The CDR3 sequence: CASSDSSGADEKLFF. The CDR3 bases are TGCGCCAGCAGTGATTCTTCAGGGGCTGATGAAAAACTGTTTTTT.

This clone turned up a few times. The V call is TRBV27, the J call TRBJ2-1; the D gene is possibly TRBD2 (5 bases). Germline V gives CDR1 MNHEY, CDR2 SMNVEV (reference sequence). This CDR3 is built from 15 residues. The V and J ends lost 2 bases and 3 bases respectively, with 11 bases between them. DNA for the CDR3: TGTGCCAGCAGTTTAAGTCGGGGAGACTACAATGAGCAGTTCTTC. This sequence encodes CASSLSRGDYNEQFF.

This clone was detected only a few times. The J gene is TRBJ2-3, the V gene TRBV5-6; D may be TRBD1 (7 bases). The ends were cut back, 7 bases at V and 15 bases at J, with 18 bases in the middle. The CDR3 has 11 amino acids. Germline V gene lookup returns CDR1 SGHDT and CDR2 YYEEEE. The CDR3 DNA reads as TGTGCCAGCGGGACTCTGACAGGGTTATATTTT. It encodes CASGTLTGLYF.

This chain uses TRBV13 with TRBJ2-5; D might be TRBD2 (6 bases). The J call may be mistaken, given a closer DNA end match to TRBJ2-7. The germline gives CDR1 PRHDT, CDR2 FYEKMQ (reference sequence). The CDR3 consists of 14 residues. CDR3 bases: TGTGCCAGCAGCTTGAGCGGGCTTGCCTACGAGCAGTACTTC. This codes for CASSLSGLAYEQYF.

This clone was observed a few times. V usage is TRBV19 and J usage is TRBJ1-1, with D possibly matching TRBD1 (5 bases). This CDR3 is 13 amino acids long. CDR1 and CDR2 from the germline V gene are LNHDA and SQIVND (reference sequence). Deletions cut 5 bases from V and 4 bases from J, with 11 bases between. CDR3 sequence reads: CASSPLGGTEAFF. As DNA, the CDR3 is TGTGCCAGTAGTCCCCTGGGGGGCACTGAAGCTTTCTTT.

The V call is TRBV29-1, the J call TRBJ2-1; TRBD2 matches 15 bases. Germline CDR1 is SQVTM and CDR2 is ANQGSEA. V lost 1 base, J lost 0 bases, and 4 bases stayed unmatched. The CDR3 is 18 amino acids. Written as DNA, the CDR3 is TGCAGCGTTGAAGGGACTAGCGGGAGGGCCGGCTCCTACAATGAGCAGTTCTTC. Protein: CSVEGTSGRAGSYNEQFF.

This clone was counted between two and nine times. CDR3 DNA sequence: TGTGCCAGCAGCATGGGCCAGAGGAACACTGAAGCTTTCTTT. Translation gives CASSMGQRNTEAFF. This chain links TRBV9 with TRBJ1-1; no clear D gene. This CDR3 spans 14 amino acids. The germline V gene encodes CDR1 SGDLS and CDR2 YYNGEE. Trimming stripped 4 bases from V and 1 base from J, with 11 bases between.

The rearrangement uses TRBV5-4 and TRBJ2-2; TRBD2 agrees at 12 bases. The CDR3 has 17 residues. The V gene end was trimmed by 4 bases and the J gene end by 5 bases; junction bases not matched to a gene: 9. Germline CDR1 is SGHNT and CDR2 is YYREEE (reference sequence). CDR3 residues: CASSPLAGGLVTGELFF. For the CDR3, the DNA is TGTGCCAGCAGCCCCCTAGCGGGGGGGCTTGTGACCGGGGAGCTGTTTTTT.

There are a few counts of this clone. This rearrangement joins TRBV27 to TRBJ2-7, with D possibly matching TRBD2 (5 bases). The CDR3 contains 14 residues. CDR1 is MNHEY, CDR2 SMNVEV, per germline (reference sequence). V lost 5 bases, J lost 2 bases, and 13 bases lay in between. The CDR3, as DNA: TGTGCCAGCAGTCCCCAAGCGAGGGCCTACGAGCAGTACTTC. Protein product: CASSPQARAYEQYF.

CDR3 sequence reads: CASSLGTTGDYEQYF. In DNA form, the CDR3 reads TGTGCCAGCAGCCTTGGGACAACTGGGGACTACGAGCAGTACTTC. This chain connects TRBV7-8 to TRBJ2-7, with D possibly TRBD1 on 6 matching bases. This CDR3 has 15 residues. The germline V gene encodes CDR1 SGHVS and CDR2 FQNEAQ. V lost 5 bases and J lost 3, with 17 bases in between.

The chain recombines TRBV29-1 with TRBJ1-2; D is ambiguous. Germline V lookup: CDR1 SQVTM, CDR2 ANQGSEA. CDR3 length: 13 amino acids. V shed 4 bases and J shed 3 bases, with 12 bases lying between them. Here the CDR3 DNA reads TGCAGCGTTGCTCGGGGAGTGGACTATGGCTACACCTTC. It is translated as CSVARGVDYGYTF.

The rearrangement links TRBV6-1 to TRBJ1-1; TRBD1 agrees at 9 bases. The CDR3 is 13 amino acids. V lost 6 bases to trimming and J lost 5 bases; unmatched junction nucleotides: 4. Per the germline V gene, CDR1 is MNHNS and CDR2 is SASEGT. For the CDR3, the DNA is TGTGCCAGCAGCTGGACAGGGGAAACTGAAGCTTTCTTT. It yields the protein CASSWTGETEAFF.

A single count supports this clone. The chain carries TRBV5-5 and TRBJ1-3; a possible D gene is TRBD1 (5 bases). The ends were cut back, 9 bases at V and 3 bases at J, with 19 bases in the middle. Looked up from germline, CDR1 is SGHKS and CDR2 is YYEKEE (reference sequence). The CDR3 runs to 15 residues. CDR3 bases: TGTGCCAAGACCCCGGAGGGGTTAGGTGGAAACACCATATATTTT. It encodes CAKTPEGLGGNTIYF.

The chain employs TRBV6-7 and TRBJ1-2; 7 bases agree with TRBD1. TRBV6-7 is an open reading frame whose function is uncertain. Trimming took 8 bases from V and 3 from J; bases not matched to a gene: 6. This CDR3 is 13 amino acids long. CDR3 nucleotides: TGTGCCAGCTTGGGACAGACCTACTATGGCTACACCTTC. It translates to CASLGQTYYGYTF.

This clone was counted only a few times. The chain couples TRBV30 to TRBJ2-1; TRBD1 might be the D (5 bases). Germline V gene data show CDR1 as GTSNPN and CDR2 as SVGIG (reference sequence). The length of the CDR3 is 13 residues. With 8 bases removed from V and 8 bases from J, the gap between germline ends came to 19 bases. CDR3 DNA sequence: TGTGCCGGACACTTTGGTAGGGGCCATGAGCAGTTCTTC. This gives the protein CAGHFGRGHEQFF.

The V and J genes are TRBV6-1 and TRBJ1-1; 10 bases map to TRBD1. After removal of 7 bases from V and 4 bases from J, the junction contained 6 bases not matched to a gene. This CDR3 comprises 14 residues. Per the germline V gene, CDR1 is MNHNS and CDR2 is SASEGT. The CDR3 spells CASISRDRGTEAFF. The CDR3 DNA reads TGTGCCAGCATTAGCCGGGACAGGGGCACTGAAGCTTTCTTT.